This is a list of T cell receptor beta chains from one sample in a study of patients and donors after allogeneic stem cell transplantation. Via MiXCR, TCRdb re-called the RT-PCR reads, giving one row per CDR3 protein. There are about 960,000 distinct CDR3 sequences in the sample; 18% occur only once, and 5% to 6.5% lies in the top ten. Material for sequencing was blood, either unsorted or a sorted T cell fraction (not recorded which). These receptors came from a human donor who was either an allogeneic HSCT recipient or a stem cell or donor lymphocyte infusion donor (not recorded which). It is not recorded whose cells these are; they may come from a transplant donor. CDR3s include the opening cysteine and the closing phenylalanine or tryptophan. Fields, in order: D gene, J gene, V gene, clone size, CDR3 DNA, CDR3 protein. The D gene is left open where the match is weak. Where a row states a size, it is once, few, many or the class of an expanded clone; other rows omit it.

D: TRBD1; J: TRBJ1-6; V: TRBV15; size: NA; DNA: TGTGCCACCAAAAAAGGACAGGGGGCGAATAATTCACCCCTCCACTTT; CDR3: CATKKGQGANNSPLHF
D: NA; J: TRBJ2-1; V: TRBV27; size: NA; DNA: TGTGCCAGCAGTTGGCGGGGAGGTGAATACAATGAGCAGTTCTTC; CDR3: CASSWRGGEYNEQFF
D: TRBD1; J: TRBJ1-6; V: TRBV27; size: NA; DNA: TGTGCCAGCAGAAGGGACAGGGGAAATTCACCCCTCCACTTT; CDR3: CASRRDRGNSPLHF
D: NA; J: TRBJ2-3; V: TRBV20-1; size: NA; DNA: TGCAGTGCTAGAAGCAGCAGGGGTACAGATACGCAGTATTTT; CDR3: CSARSSRGTDTQYF
D: NA; J: TRBJ1-1; V: TRBV4-1; size: few; DNA: TGCGCCAGCAGCCTCGTGCTGGTAGGCAGCACTGAAGCTTTCTTT; CDR3: CASSLVLVGSTEAFF
D: TRBD1; J: TRBJ2-7; V: TRBV12-3/TRBV12-4; size: few; DNA: TGTGCCAGCAGTCGCCGGACAGGGGATATGGGATTCGGTACCGAGCAGTACTTC; CDR3: CASSRRTGDMGFGTEQYF
D: NA; J: TRBJ2-3; V: TRBV5-6; size: NA; DNA: TGTGCCAGCAGCTTGTACGCTACGCAGTATTTT; CDR3: CASSLYATQYF
D: NA; J: TRBJ1-2; V: TRBV29-1; size: few; DNA: TGCAGCGTTCCTGTAAGAACTAACTATGGCTACACCTTC; CDR3: CSVPVRTNYGYTF
D: NA; J: TRBJ1-1; V: TRBV4-3; size: NA; DNA: TGCGCCAGCAGCCAAGGGGTTCTAGGGCCAGAAGCTTTCTTT; CDR3: CASSQGVLGPEAFF
D: NA; J: TRBJ2-7; V: TRBV20-1; size: NA; DNA: TGCAGTGCTAGAGTTTCAGGCTCCTACGAGCAGTACTTC; CDR3: CSARVSGSYEQYF
D: NA; J: TRBJ2-7; V: TRBV27; size: NA; DNA: TGTGCCAGCAGTTCAGAGGGTTGGGAGCAGTACTTC; CDR3: CASSSEGWEQYF
D: NA; J: TRBJ1-1; V: TRBV5-1; size: NA; DNA: TGCGCCAGCAGCCCCTTCGGTCAAATGAACACTGAAGCTTTCTTT; CDR3: CASSPFGQMNTEAFF
D: NA; J: TRBJ2-2; V: TRBV24-1; size: few; DNA: TGTGCCACCAGTGGTCGAGGGAACAGCGGGGAGCTGTTTTTT; CDR3: CATSGRGNSGELFF
D: NA; J: TRBJ1-4; V: TRBV6-1; size: NA; DNA: TGTGCCAGCAGAAAGGATGAAAAACTGTTTTTT; CDR3: CASRKDEKLFF
D: TRBD2; J: TRBJ2-7; V: TRBV5-1; size: NA; DNA: TGCGCCAGCAGCTCCGTCGCGACTAGCCGGAACGAGCAGTACTTC; CDR3: CASSSVATSRNEQYF
D: NA; J: TRBJ2-3; V: TRBV6-1; size: NA; DNA: TGTGCCAGCAGTGAGGGAAGAGGAGCAGATACGCAGTATTTT; CDR3: CASSEGRGADTQYF